This TCR beta chain was recorded in a study of regulatory T cells in long-lasting Graves disease. The CDR3 loop spans 12 amino acids. The V and J ends lost 11 bases and 6 bases, in that order; junction bases with no gene match: 6. Germline V gene data show CDR1 as SEHNR and CDR2 as FQNEAQ (reference sequence). Time point described: newly diagnosed GD, antithyroid drugs for less than 3 months. From PBMCs, RNA was extracted and then used to make the TCR library. This clonotype was seen more than once but under ten times. Libraries of TCR beta came from iRepertoire HTBI primers plus Arm-PCR of CDR3 regions. Using its own MiXCR run on the multiplex PCR reads, TCRdb lists one record per CDR3 protein. The sample has 680,000 or so distinct CDR3 sequences, approximately 15% seen once. The sample was also linked to a second study, of T cells in Graves' hyperthyroidism and ophthalmopathy.

Source: peripheral blood mononuclear cells (PBMCs), taken at new diagnosis, from a patient treated with antithyroid drugs. The rearrangement uses TRBV7-9 and TRBJ2-2; 7 nucleotides align to TRBD1. This TCR was recovered from a woman aged 30 to 39 with Graves disease. The CDR3 nucleotides are TGTGCCGGGGAACAGGGGCCCGGGGAGCTGTTTTTT. Amino acid sequence: CAGEQGPGELFF.